A single sample is the source of the 2 T cell receptor beta chains below, sequenced in a study of blood T cells in healthy people across ages. Then a second PCR, running about 6 to 12 cycles, was carried out with a sample-barcoded 5' primer and a J-beta primer mix. Each CDR3 protein is one row after TCRdb ran MiXCR on the 5' RACE reads. This sample has about 730,000 distinct CDR3 sequences; roughly two fifths occur once, and the top ten carry more than 20%. The specimen was blood. These receptors were taken from a woman between 55 and 75 years old in good health.

CDR3 sequence: CASTRTRNPNEQFF. CDR3 nucleotide sequence: TGTGCCAGCACCCGGACCAGGAATCCCAATGAGCAGTTCTTC. The chain recombines TRBV6-2 or TRBV6-3 with TRBJ2-1; D is uncertain. The germline gives CDR1 MNHEY, CDR2 SVGEGT. There are 14 residues in the CDR3. V was shortened by 7 bases and J by 6 bases, with 16 bases between the two germline ends.

As concerns this clonotype: Since a much larger clone is just one base distant, this may be a read error. This chain connects TRBV29-1 to TRBJ2-5, with 8 bases that match TRBD2. Germline loops: CDR1 SQVTM, CDR2 ANQGSEA. There are 15 residues in the CDR3. The trim removed 4 bases at V and 11 bases at J, leaving 18 bases unmatched. The CDR3 loop is CSVAQGTRSYNEQYF. Here the CDR3 DNA reads TGCAGCGTTGCCCAGGGGACTAGATCTTACAATGAGCAGTACTTC.